This TCR beta chain was sequenced during a study of blood T cell repertoires in COVID-19. Background on the study: Researchers got acute and convalescent COVID-19 samples from the United States, Italy and Spain. Sources were T cells, B-cell-depleted T cells, or PBMCs; the material itself was cDNA or gDNA.

Profiled with immunoSEQ multiplex PCR; TCRdb holds only in-frame clones, not every one. The data hold about 150,000 clones, with roughly 83% observed a single time. V gave up 3 bases and J gave up 0 bases; unmatched junction bases: 8. The length of the CDR3 is 17 residues. Germline-derived CDR1 and CDR2 are MDHEN and SYDVKM. This sequence originates from a woman aged 55 to 70 with COVID-19, enrolled during active disease. The sequenced material came from peripheral blood. This chain connects TRBV28 to TRBJ1-5; the match to TRBD1 covers 7 bases. The CDR3, as DNA: TGTGCCAGCAGTTTCCGACAGGGTCCCCTTAGCAATCAGCCCCAGCATTTT. It specifies CASSFRQGPLSNQPQHF.